This T cell receptor (beta chain) was recovered during a study of T cells in Graves' hyperthyroidism and ophthalmopathy. Across the study: Upon initial diagnosis and before any treatment, peripheral blood was collected. General study results and limits: By a 13 V-J model, ophthalmopathy was set apart from stable hyperthyroidism. In the blood, most expanded thyroid clonotypes above 0.001 appeared as well.

RNA transcripts gave rise to amplified TCR beta CDR3 regions. Researchers ran a first-round RT-PCR on the TCR CDR3 using the HTBI primer set. MiXCR, applied by TCRdb to the multiplex PCR reads, yields one record per CDR3 protein. The repertoire has about 350,000 distinct CDR3 sequences, about 15% of them found once; the top ten carry roughly a fifth. The CDR3 is made up of 15 amino acids. V lost 3 bases, J lost 2 bases, and 13 bases lay in between. From germline, CDR1 is SNHLY and CDR2 FYNNEI. This clonotype was seen more than once but under ten times. As yet, its antigen is unknown. Diagnosing involved the use of clinical symptoms, serum thyroxine and TRAb, thyroid ultrasound and orbital computed tomography.

The TCR was taken from a woman aged 55 to 70 with Graves' ophthalmopathy. The sequenced material came from blood. The V call is TRBV2, the J call TRBJ1-1, with D uncertain. The DNA of the CDR3 is TGTGCCAGCAGTGAGGTCCAGTACCTAAACACTGAAGCTTTCTTT. It codes for CASSEVQYLNTEAFF.